This TCR beta chain emerged from a study of CD8+CD57+ T cells in acquired aplastic anemia. Study information: DNA recovered from sorted CD4+ and CD8+ cells had a mean of approximately 3 ug. Study observations and caveats: The study found no significant CD8+ Simpson's diversity difference between patients and controls.

Investigators profiled TCR beta VDJ and CDR3 from genomic DNA template. Each CDR3 protein gets one entry after TCRdb re-called the reads with MiXCR. The sample holds 150,000 to 200,000 distinct CDR3 sequences, roughly 48% seen once. On this clonotype: Its antigen remains unknown.

The CDR3 length is 12 residues. V was pared by 2 bases and J by 5 bases, with 7 bases between. Germline CDR1 is KGHSY and CDR2 is FQNENV. The sequence was collected from a human donor in good health. The sample comprised sorted CD4+, CD8+, or CD8+CD57+ T cells (not recorded which) from PBMCs. V is TRBV16 and J is TRBJ2-7; D is unclear. Here the CDR3 reads CASSQNKDEQYF. DNA of the CDR3: TGTGCCAGCAGCCAAAACAAAGACGAGCAGTACTTC.